This entry lists 19 T cell receptor beta chains sequenced from one sample in a study of blood T cell repertoires in COVID-19. Here immunoSEQ multiplex PCR was the method, and the copy in TCRdb shows in-frame clones only, minus some. The sample has fewer than 150,000 clones; about 77% are singletons. Input material: peripheral blood. These TCRs come from a man older than 75 with acute or convalescent COVID-19.

This clone was detected once. The chain employs TRBV7-9 and TRBJ1-3; TRBD1 aligns across 7 bases. This CDR3 has 14 residues. Germline V lookup: CDR1 SEHNR, CDR2 FQNEAQ (reference sequence). Trimming took 9 bases from V and 3 from J; bases not matched to a gene: 8. Written as DNA, the CDR3 is TGTGCCAGTGACAGGGTTTTGAATGGAAACACCATATATTTT. It encodes CASDRVLNGNTIYF. Full variable domain (missing parts from reference TRBV7-9 and TRBJ1-3): DTGVSQNPRHKITKRGQNVTFRCDPISEHNRLYWYRQTLGQGPEFLTYFQNEAQLEKSRLLSDRFSAERPKGSFSTLEIQRTEQGDSAMYLCASDRVLNGNTIYFGEGSWLTVV.

The chain employs TRBV4-2 and TRBJ1-2; 11 bases map to TRBD1. The V segment lost 0 bases and the J segment 8 bases; nucleotides outside the gene matches: 11. The CDR3 consists of 17 residues. Germline assignment: CDR1 LGHNA and CDR2 YNFKEQ. CDR3 protein: CASSQEVDRGRFDGYTF. CDR3 nucleotides: TGTGCCAGCAGCCAAGAAGTGGACAGGGGGCGGTTTGACGGCTACACCTTC.

The chain is built from TRBV5-1 and TRBJ1-1; no clear D. This CDR3 contains 15 residues. V lost 4 bases and J lost 5, with 18 bases in between. Germline CDR1 and CDR2: SGHRS and YFSETQ. CDR3 DNA: TGCGCCAGCAGCCTCCTCTATTCGGGGAGTACTGAAGCTTTCTTT. It codes for CASSLLYSGSTEAFF. The variable domain in full, completed from reference TRBV5-1 and TRBJ1-1, reads KAGVTQTPRYLIKTRGQQVTLSCSPISGHRSVSWYQQTPGQGLQFLFEYFSETQRNKGNFPGRFSGRQFSNSRSEMNVSTLELGDSALYLCASSLLYSGSTEAFFGQGTRLTVV.

CDR3 coding DNA: TGTGCCAGCAGTCGAAGGGACAGTGAAGCTTTCTTT. Its translation is CASSRRDSEAFF. The J gene is TRBJ1-1, the V gene TRBV27; 7 bases are shared with TRBD1. The trim removed 5 bases at V and 7 bases at J, leaving 4 bases unmatched. The CDR3 is made up of 12 amino acids. Germline V CDR1 and CDR2: MNHEY, SMNVEV (reference sequence).

The chain couples TRBV9 to TRBJ1-1, with a possible D match to TRBD1 (6 bases). Germline values: CDR1 SGDLS, CDR2 YYNGEE. Deletions cut 3 bases from V and 1 base from J, with 10 bases between. This CDR3 has 14 residues. Here the CDR3 DNA reads TGTGCCAGCAGCGCAAGGACAGCGAACACTGAAGCTTTCTTT. As protein: CASSARTANTEAFF.

The chain recombines TRBV27 with TRBJ2-5; TRBD1 is a possible D gene (6 bases). Trimming cost V 5 bases and J 5 bases, with 15 bases left between them. Germline-derived CDR1 and CDR2 are MNHEY and SMNVEV (reference sequence). The CDR3 loop spans 14 amino acids. The CDR3 sequence is CASSNKNRVETQYF. As DNA, the CDR3 is TGTGCCAGCAGTAATAAGAACAGGGTGGAGACCCAGTACTTC.

There are a few counts of this clone. The CDR3 spells CASSISWTVNTEAFF. CDR3 sequence (DNA): TGTGCCAGTAGTATTTCGTGGACAGTAAACACTGAAGCTTTCTTT. J is TRBJ1-1 and V is TRBV19, with D tentatively TRBD1 (6 bases). Trimming stripped 3 bases from V and 2 bases from J, with 13 bases between. Germline lookup yields CDR1 LNHDA and CDR2 SQIVND (reference sequence). The CDR3 consists of 15 residues.

The genes are TRBV19 and TRBJ2-2, with D perhaps matching TRBD1 (5 bases). Germline CDR1 is LNHDA and CDR2 is SQIVND (reference sequence). The ends were cut back, 7 bases at V and 1 base at J, with 13 bases in the middle. CDR3 length: 15 amino acids. CDR3 DNA sequence: TGTGCCAGTATTAGTGGGCAGGGGAACACCGGGGAGCTGTTTTTT. This sequence encodes CASISGQGNTGELFF.

The rearrangement links TRBV9 to TRBJ2-5; 9 bases are shared with TRBD2. The CDR3 runs to 15 residues. The V gene's germline CDR1 is SGDLS and CDR2 YYNGEE. The junction had 2 bases not matched to a gene; V was cut back by 1 base and J by 1 base. Here the CDR3 reads CASSVLAGPQETQYF. Here the CDR3 DNA reads TGTGCCAGCAGCGTACTAGCGGGACCCCAAGAGACCCAGTACTTC.

V usage is TRBV6-5 and J usage is TRBJ2-7; the D gene is possibly TRBD1 (6 bases). Trimming shortened V by 4 bases and J by 3 bases, and 13 bases separated the two germline ends. The CDR3 covers 14 residues. CDR1 and CDR2 from the germline V gene are MNHEY and SVGAGI. This CDR3 reads CASSSGTTYYEQYF. In nucleotides, the CDR3 is TGTGCCAGCAGTTCCGGGACAACTTACTACGAGCAGTACTTC.

The rearrangement uses TRBV5-1 and TRBJ1-1; possible D gene TRBD1, 6 bases. Per the germline V gene, CDR1 is SGHRS and CDR2 is YFSETQ. This CDR3 is 14 amino acids long. Trimming cost V 4 bases and J 11 bases, with 21 bases left between them. The CDR3 sequence: CASSPGVLGVGAFF. The DNA for the CDR3 is TGCGCCAGCAGCCCAGGGGTCCTTGGGGTGGGGGCTTTCTTT.

This clone has a single count. V and J are TRBV30 and TRBJ1-1, with a possible D match to TRBD1 (5 bases). Germline CDR1 is GTSNPN and CDR2 is SVGIG (reference sequence). Trimming left V 2 bases short and J 1 base short, with 8 bases between. The CDR3 has 13 amino acids. As DNA, the CDR3 is TGTGCCTGGAGTTCGGGGGGGAACACTGAAGCTTTCTTT. It translates to CAWSSGGNTEAFF.

The chain links TRBV2 to TRBJ2-2, with D possibly matching TRBD1 (5 bases). Trimming stripped 7 bases from V and 0 bases from J, with 12 bases between. CDR1 is SNHLY, CDR2 FYNNEI, per germline. The CDR3 totals 15 residues. The DNA for the CDR3 is TGTGCCAGCAAAGTAGGGGCAGCGAACACCGGGGAGCTGTTTTTT. Amino acid sequence: CASKVGAANTGELFF.

This clone showed up just once. The chain employs TRBV4-2 and TRBJ1-2, with D possibly being TRBD1 (5 bases). V shed 1 base and J shed 1 base, with 13 bases lying between them. This CDR3 is built from 16 residues. Germline V gene sequence: CDR1 LGHNA, CDR2 YNFKEQ. The CDR3 region has the DNA TGTGCCAGCAGCCAAGGCGGGACGGTTTTTAACTATGGCTACACCTTC. It specifies CASSQGGTVFNYGYTF.

This rearrangement joins TRBV19 to TRBJ2-3, with D possibly TRBD2 on 5 matching bases. This CDR3 comprises 12 residues. Trimming pared 4 bases from V and 7 bases from J, leaving 9 bases between. Germline CDR1 reads LNHDA; CDR2 reads SQIVND (reference sequence). CDR3 loop: CASSTGLHTQYF. CDR3 nucleotides: TGTGCCAGTAGTACCGGACTCCATACGCAGTATTTT.

The CDR3 protein is CASSLFSSGGSETQYF. The CDR3, as DNA: TGTGCCAGCAGTTTATTTTCTAGCGGGGGATCAGAGACCCAGTACTTC. The chain uses TRBV28 and TRBJ2-5; TRBD2 agrees at 10 bases. J gave up 4 bases and V 1 base, and 6 bases lay outside the gene matches. Looked up from germline, CDR1 is MDHEN and CDR2 is SYDVKM. This CDR3 is built from 16 residues.

V and J are TRBV6-2 or TRBV6-3 and TRBJ1-5; 7 nucleotides match TRBD1. V lost 1 base to trimming and J lost 4 bases; unmatched junction nucleotides: 1. CDR3 length equals 14 residues. Germline V lookup: CDR1 MNHEY, CDR2 SVGEGT. This CDR3 reads CASSYYRGNQPQHF. The CDR3 DNA is TGTGCCAGCAGTTACTACAGGGGTAATCAGCCCCAGCATTTT.

This sequence joins TRBV7-2 and TRBJ2-1; 9 nucleotides match TRBD2. CDR1 and CDR2 from the germline V gene are SGHTA and FQGNSA. Trimming cost V 5 bases and J 9 bases; bases outside gene matches: 11. The CDR3 spans 15 residues. The CDR3 loop is CASSLPRGGHGEQFF. For the CDR3, the DNA is TGTGCCAGCAGCCTTCCGCGGGGGGGCCACGGTGAGCAGTTCTTC.

The J gene is TRBJ1-2, the V gene TRBV6-6; D uncertain. This CDR3 is built from 12 residues. Per germline, CDR1 MNHNY and CDR2 SVGAGI (reference sequence). The V and J ends lost 7 bases and 4 bases respectively, with 10 bases between them. Here the CDR3 DNA reads TGTGCCAGCACGGAGGTGCCCTATGGCTACACCTTC. Protein sequence: CASTEVPYGYTF.